Following are 26 T cell receptor beta chains from one sample sequenced in a study of blood T cell repertoires in COVID-19. Clones were read by immunoSEQ multiplex PCR, and TCRdb kept only the in-frame ones, dropping some. The sample consists of about 170,000 clones, roughly 70% of them appearing once. The sample comprised peripheral blood. All receptors derive from a woman aged 80 or over with acute or convalescent COVID-19.

The chain couples TRBV27 to TRBJ2-3; 12 bases match TRBD2. Germline lookup yields CDR1 MNHEY and CDR2 SMNVEV (reference sequence). The V gene end was trimmed by 5 bases and the J gene end by 4 bases; junction bases not matched to a gene: 7. The CDR3 is 16 amino acids. CDR3 region: CASSPRLAGVPDTQYF. CDR3 DNA: TGTGCCAGCAGTCCTAGACTAGCGGGAGTCCCAGATACGCAGTATTTT.

This sequence joins TRBV7-8 and TRBJ2-5; 9 bases match TRBD2. Trimming removed 2 bases from V and 1 base from J; junction bases left unmatched: 2. Germline CDR1 reads SGHVS; CDR2 reads FQNEAQ. The CDR3 loop spans 15 amino acids. CDR3 DNA sequence: TGTGCCAGCAGCTTACTAGCGGGAACCCAAGAGACCCAGTACTTC. Translated: CASSLLAGTQETQYF.

DNA for the CDR3: TGTGCCTGGAGTGACCCTCTGCGGGAGGGCCGGGTAGATACGCAGTATTTT. Protein sequence: CAWSDPLREGRVDTQYF. The chain couples TRBV30 to TRBJ2-3; 9 positions match TRBD2. The CDR3 extends over 17 amino acids. The V and J ends lost 1 base and 5 bases, in that order; junction bases with no gene match: 13. Germline V lookup: CDR1 GTSNPN, CDR2 SVGIG (reference sequence).

In this sample, this clone turned up a few times. V gene TRBV9 combines with J gene TRBJ2-7; 8 bases match TRBD1. Trimming removed 4 bases from V and 4 bases from J; junction bases left unmatched: 7. The CDR3 contains 14 residues. Germline CDR1 reads SGDLS; CDR2 reads YYNGEE. CDR3 amino acids: CASSTTGVGYEQYF. In nucleotides, the CDR3 is TGTGCCAGCAGCACGACAGGGGTTGGGTACGAGCAGTACTTC. Supplemented by reference TRBV9 and TRBJ2-7, the full variable domain reads DSGVTQTPKHLITATGQRVTLRCSPRSGDLSVYWYQQSLDQGLQFLIQYYNGEERAKGNILERFSAQQFPDLHSELNLSSLELGDSALYFCASSTTGVGYEQYFGPGTRLTVT.

This rearrangement joins TRBV28 to TRBJ2-7, with 9 bases lining up with TRBD2. CDR3 length: 15 amino acids. Trimming at V came to 6 bases and at J to 3 bases, leaving 9 bases not matched to a gene. Germline CDR1 is MDHEN and CDR2 is SYDVKM. CDR3 residues: CASRLLVAGVYEQYF. In nucleotides, the CDR3 is TGTGCCAGCAGACTCTTGGTAGCGGGAGTCTACGAGCAGTACTTC.

This chain links TRBV2 with TRBJ2-5; TRBD2 agrees at 8 bases. This CDR3 is 15 amino acids long. The germline V gene has CDR1 SNHLY and CDR2 FYNNEI. Trimming removed 8 bases from V and 2 bases from J; junction bases left unmatched: 10. CDR3 nucleotide sequence: TGTGCCAGCCAGGAGAATAGCGGGAAGCAAGAGACCCAGTACTTC. It specifies CASQENSGKQETQYF. The whole variable domain, filled in from reference TRBV2 and TRBJ2-5, reads EPEVTQTPSHQVTQMGQEVILRCVPISNHLYFYWYRQILGQKVEFLVSFYNNEISEKSEIFDDQFSVERPDGSNFTLKIRSTKLEDSAMYFCASQENSGKQETQYFGPGTRLLVL.

This chain connects TRBV19 to TRBJ1-3; no clear D. The germline V gene encodes CDR1 LNHDA and CDR2 SQIVND (reference sequence). The CDR3 is 16 amino acids. Between the trimmed V and J ends, which lost 3 bases and 0 bases, there was a span of 12 bases. The CDR3, as DNA: TGTGCCAGTAGTATCTCCTATCCCTACTCTGGAAACACCATATATTTT. Translating gives CASSISYPYSGNTIYF. The full variable domain, in which reference TRBV19 and TRBJ1-3 provide the parts outside the CDR3, is DGGITQSPKYLFRKEGQNVTLSCEQNLNHDAMYWYRQDPGQGLRLIYYSQIVNDFQKGDIAEGYSVSREKKESFPLTVTSAQKNPTAFYLCASSISYPYSGNTIYFGEGSWLTVV.

This clone was observed a handful of times. V gene TRBV2 combines with J gene TRBJ1-5; D remains unclear. Germline CDR1 is SNHLY and CDR2 is FYNNEI. V dropped 3 bases and J dropped 0 bases, with 12 bases sitting between them. This CDR3 has 16 amino acids. The CDR3 here is CASSEREGFSNQPQHF. For the CDR3, the DNA is TGTGCCAGCAGTGAGAGGGAAGGATTTAGCAATCAGCCCCAGCATTTT.

The chain has TRBV28 and TRBJ1-5, with 9 bases identical to TRBD1. Germline V gene data show CDR1 as MDHEN and CDR2 as SYDVKM. The CDR3 runs 16 residues. J was trimmed by 2 bases and V by 8 bases; bases with no gene match: 10. CDR3 sequence: CASRPGQGFGNQPQHF. CDR3 DNA sequence: TGTGCCAGCCGCCCGGGACAGGGCTTTGGCAATCAGCCCCAGCATTTT.

The chain recombines TRBV5-6 with TRBJ2-7, with unresolved D. The V gene's germline CDR1 is SGHDT and CDR2 YYEEEE. The CDR3 spans 14 residues. V dropped 2 bases and J dropped 5 bases, with 14 bases sitting between them. The CDR3 sequence is CASSLLNSPHEQYF. CDR3 DNA: TGTGCCAGCAGCTTACTGAACTCCCCCCACGAGCAGTACTTC.

The rearrangement joins TRBV18 to TRBJ2-1; 13 bases are shared with TRBD2. CDR3 size: 15 residues. V dropped 3 bases and J dropped 8; count of bases not matched to a gene: 4. The germline gives CDR1 KGHSH, CDR2 LQKENI. Here the CDR3 reads CASSPGLAGFDEQFF. CDR3 in DNA: TGTGCCAGCTCACCGGGACTAGCGGGATTTGATGAGCAGTTCTTC. The whole variable domain, remainder taken from reference TRBV18 and TRBJ2-1, is NAGVMQNPRHLVRRRGQEARLRCSPMKGHSHVYWYRQLPEEGLKFMVYLQKENIIDESGMPKERFSAEFPKEGPSILRIQQVVRGDSAAYFCASSPGLAGFDEQFFGPGTRLTVL.

This clone was detected only a few times. This chain links TRBV7-2 with TRBJ2-1; a possible D gene is TRBD2 (6 bases). Germline assignment: CDR1 SGHTA and CDR2 FQGNSA. V dropped 1 base and J dropped 7 bases, with 20 bases sitting between them. The CDR3 extends over 17 amino acids. The CDR3 here is CASSLGPGLGRHNEQFF. The CDR3 DNA is TGTGCCAGCAGCTTAGGACCGGGGTTAGGGAGGCATAATGAGCAGTTCTTC. The full variable domain, its missing parts supplied by reference TRBV7-2 and TRBJ2-1, is GAGVSQSPSNKVTEKGKDVELRCDPISGHTALYWYRQSLGQGLEFLIYFQGNSAPDKSGLPSDRFSAERTGGSVSTLTIQRTQQEDSAVYLCASSLGPGLGRHNEQFFGPGTRLTVL.

The V and J genes are TRBV10-1 and TRBJ2-1; 8 bases agree with TRBD2. V lost 3 bases to trimming and J lost 0 bases; unmatched junction nucleotides: 1. Germline CDR1 reads WNHNN; CDR2 reads SYGVQD (reference sequence). This CDR3 is built from 15 residues. The CDR3 bases are TGCGCCAGCAGTGAACGGGGGGGCTCCTACAATGAGCAGTTCTTC. This gives the protein CASSERGGSYNEQFF.

A single count supports this clone. This chain uses TRBV10-2 with TRBJ2-1; a possible D gene is TRBD2 (7 bases). V lost 2 bases to trimming and J lost 10 bases, with 18 bases between them. Germline values: CDR1 WSHSY, CDR2 SAAADI. This CDR3 is 15 amino acids long. Here the CDR3 DNA reads TGCGCCAGCAGTGAGAGGGGGGGACACAGGGACGAGCAGTTCTTC. Translation gives CASSERGGHRDEQFF.

The J gene is TRBJ2-1, the V gene TRBV7-9; 8 positions match TRBD2. The V and J ends lost 5 bases and 5 bases, in that order; junction bases with no gene match: 8. CDR1 and CDR2 from the germline V gene are SEHNR and FQNEAQ (reference sequence). This CDR3 region has 15 residues. CDR3 region: CASSLGLADNNEQFF. The CDR3 coding sequence is TGTGCCAGCAGCCTCGGACTAGCAGACAACAATGAGCAGTTCTTC.

V and J are TRBV12-3 or TRBV12-4 and TRBJ2-2, with a tentative D call TRBD2 (6 bases). Trimming removed 5 bases at V and 6 bases at J, with 10 bases between. CDR3 size: 13 residues. The CDR3 bases are TGTGCCAGCAGTGCGGGACGCTCCGGGGAGCTGTTTTTT. Translation: CASSAGRSGELFF.

This chain joins TRBV7-3 and TRBJ2-5; tentatively, D is TRBD1 (5 bases). Looked up from germline, CDR1 is SGHTA and CDR2 is FQGTGA. The CDR3 totals 16 residues. The V gene lost 0 bases and the J gene lost 4 bases, with 15 bases spanning the gap. The chain's CDR3 is CASSLTTTENRETQYF. The CDR3 DNA reads as TGTGCCAGCAGCTTAACGACGACAGAAAATCGAGAGACCCAGTACTTC.

Regarding this clone: A read error is possible here, since a much larger clone lies one base away. The chain carries TRBV11-2 and TRBJ1-3; tentative D call: TRBD1 (6 bases). In germline, CDR1 is SGHAT, CDR2 FQNNGV. This CDR3 has 13 amino acids. Trimming removed 6 bases at V and 0 bases at J, with 6 bases between. CDR3 nucleotides: TGTGCCAGCAGGGACAGCTCTGGAAACACCATATATTTT. It translates to CASRDSSGNTIYF. The whole variable domain, filled in from reference TRBV11-2 and TRBJ1-3, reads EAGVAQSPRYKIIEKRQSVAFWCNPISGHATLYWYQQILGQGPKLLIQFQNNGVVDDSQLPKDRFSAERLKGVDSTLKIQPAKLEDSAVYLCASRDSSGNTIYFGEGSWLTVV.

The chain carries TRBV27 and TRBJ2-2; a weak D match, TRBD2 (6 bases). Germline loops: CDR1 MNHEY, CDR2 SMNVEV (reference sequence). The length of the CDR3 is 14 residues. V lost 10 bases, J lost 1 base, and 13 bases lay in between. CDR3: CATSLRGNTGELFF. The CDR3, as DNA: TGTGCCACGTCGTTGCGGGGGAACACCGGGGAGCTGTTTTTT.

This chain links TRBV28 with TRBJ1-1; 9 bases match TRBD1. The trim removed 4 bases at V and 5 bases at J, leaving 5 bases unmatched. The CDR3 length is 14 residues. Germline CDR1 reads MDHEN; CDR2 reads SYDVKM. CDR3: CASSSTGGLTEAFF. In nucleotides, the CDR3 is TGTGCCAGCAGTTCGACAGGGGGACTGACTGAAGCTTTCTTT.

The chain links TRBV28 to TRBJ2-7, with TRBD2 as a possible D gene (6 bases). The CDR3 is 13 residues long. The V gene's germline CDR1 is MDHEN and CDR2 SYDVKM. Trimming pared 2 bases from V and 5 bases from J, leaving 10 bases between. The CDR3, as DNA: TGTGCCAGCAGTTTACACGGGAGCGACGAGCAGTACTTC. Its protein product is CASSLHGSDEQYF.

This chain joins TRBV7-2 and TRBJ2-5; 16 bases are shared with TRBD2. This CDR3 spans 17 amino acids. Germline CDR1 is SGHTA and CDR2 is FQGNSA. V trimming: 1 base; J trimming: 4 bases; junction bases outside the gene matches: 3. The CDR3 bases are TGTGCCAGCAGCTTAGGAGGGACTAGCGGGAGGGGAGAGACCCAGTACTTC. Its protein is CASSLGGTSGRGETQYF. Looking up the rest from reference TRBV7-2 and TRBJ2-5 gives the full variable domain: GAGVSQSPSNKVTEKGKDVELRCDPISGHTALYWYRQSLGQGLEFLIYFQGNSAPDKSGLPSDRFSAERTGGSVSTLTIQRTQQEDSAVYLCASSLGGTSGRGETQYFGPGTRLLVL.

This chain uses TRBV27 with TRBJ2-2; no clear D gene. Germline V gene data show CDR1 as MNHEY and CDR2 as SMNVEV (reference sequence). V lost 4 bases, J lost 6 bases, and 9 bases lay in between. The CDR3 extends over 13 amino acids. CDR3 in amino acids: CASSYEFSGELFF. The CDR3, as DNA: TGTGCCAGCAGTTATGAGTTTTCCGGGGAGCTGTTTTTT.

The chain has TRBV6-5 and TRBJ2-5; 10 bases agree with TRBD1. Trimming took 2 bases from V and 4 from J; bases not matched to a gene: 7. The CDR3 sequence is 16 residues long. CDR1 and CDR2 from the germline V gene are MNHEY and SVGAGI. This CDR3 is CASSYPDGDRGETQYF. The CDR3 coding sequence is TGTGCCAGCAGTTACCCAGATGGGGACAGGGGAGAGACCCAGTACTTC.

This clone was found once. The chain has TRBV6-5 and TRBJ1-3, with D tentatively TRBD1 (6 bases). V shed 0 bases and J shed 4 bases, with 10 bases lying between them. This CDR3 has 15 residues. CDR1 is MNHEY and CDR2 is SVGAGI in the germline V gene. The CDR3 protein is CASSYSTGYGNTIYF. Here the CDR3 DNA reads TGTGCCAGCAGTTACTCTACAGGGTACGGAAACACCATATATTTT.

This clone was recorded a few times. This chain connects TRBV28 to TRBJ1-2, with D uncertain. The CDR3 runs to 14 residues. Trimming removed 2 bases from V and 3 bases from J, with 10 bases in between. CDR1 is MDHEN and CDR2 is SYDVKM in the germline V gene. The CDR3 DNA is TGTGCCAGCAGTTTAGAACAGAAAGACTATGGCTACACCTTC. Translation: CASSLEQKDYGYTF.